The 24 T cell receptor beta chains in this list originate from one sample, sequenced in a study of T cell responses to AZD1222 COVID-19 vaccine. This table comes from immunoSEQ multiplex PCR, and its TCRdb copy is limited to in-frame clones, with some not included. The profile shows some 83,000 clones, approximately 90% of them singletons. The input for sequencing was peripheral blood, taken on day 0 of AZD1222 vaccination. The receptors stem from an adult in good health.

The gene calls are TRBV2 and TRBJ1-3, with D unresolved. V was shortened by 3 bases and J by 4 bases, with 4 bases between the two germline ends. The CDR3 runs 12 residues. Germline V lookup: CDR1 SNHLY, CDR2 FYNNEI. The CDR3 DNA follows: TGTGCCAGCAGTGACCTGGGAAACACCATATATTTT. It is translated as CASSDLGNTIYF.

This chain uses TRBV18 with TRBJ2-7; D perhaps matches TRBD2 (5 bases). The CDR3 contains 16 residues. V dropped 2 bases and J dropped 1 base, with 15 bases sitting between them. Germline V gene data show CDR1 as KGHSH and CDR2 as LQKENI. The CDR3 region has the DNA TGTGCCAGCTCACCAGAGGGTCCTGCCAGTTCCTACGAGCAGTACTTC. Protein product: CASSPEGPASSYEQYF.

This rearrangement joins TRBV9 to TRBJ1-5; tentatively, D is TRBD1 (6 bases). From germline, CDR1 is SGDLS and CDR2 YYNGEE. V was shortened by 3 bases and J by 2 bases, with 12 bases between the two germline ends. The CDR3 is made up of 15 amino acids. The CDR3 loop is CASSGGGFGNQPQHF. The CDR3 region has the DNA TGTGCCAGCAGCGGAGGGGGTTTCGGCAATCAGCCCCAGCATTTT.

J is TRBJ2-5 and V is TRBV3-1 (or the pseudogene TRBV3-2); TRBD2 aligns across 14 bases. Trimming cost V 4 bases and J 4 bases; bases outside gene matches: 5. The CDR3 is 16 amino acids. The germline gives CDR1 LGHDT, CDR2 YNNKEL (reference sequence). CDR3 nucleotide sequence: TGTGCCAGCAGCCCGGGACTAGCGGGGGCGGGAGAGACCCAGTACTTC. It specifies CASSPGLAGAGETQYF.

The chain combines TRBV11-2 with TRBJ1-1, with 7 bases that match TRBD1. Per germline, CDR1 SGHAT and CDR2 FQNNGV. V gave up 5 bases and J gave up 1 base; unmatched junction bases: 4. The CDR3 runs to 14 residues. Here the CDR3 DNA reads TGTGCCAGCAGCCCGACAGGGACGAACACTGAAGCTTTCTTT. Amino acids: CASSPTGTNTEAFF. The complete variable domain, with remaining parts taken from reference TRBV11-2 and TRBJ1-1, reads EAGVAQSPRYKIIEKRQSVAFWCNPISGHATLYWYQQILGQGPKLLIQFQNNGVVDDSQLPKDRFSAERLKGVDSTLKIQPAKLEDSAVYLCASSPTGTNTEAFFGQGTRLTVV.

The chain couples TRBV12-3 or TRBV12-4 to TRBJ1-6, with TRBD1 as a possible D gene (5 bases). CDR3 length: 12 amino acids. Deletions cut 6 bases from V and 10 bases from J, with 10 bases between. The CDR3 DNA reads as TGTGCCAGCAGGCCAGGGCAATCACCCCTCCACTTT. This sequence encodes CASRPGQSPLHF.

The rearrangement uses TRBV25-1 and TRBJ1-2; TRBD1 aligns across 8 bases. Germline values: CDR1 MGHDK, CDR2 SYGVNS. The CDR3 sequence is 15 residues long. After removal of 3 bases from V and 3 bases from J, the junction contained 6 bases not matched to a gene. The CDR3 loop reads CASSESGQVYYGYTF. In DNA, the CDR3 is TGTGCCAGCAGTGAGTCGGGACAGGTGTACTATGGCTACACCTTC.

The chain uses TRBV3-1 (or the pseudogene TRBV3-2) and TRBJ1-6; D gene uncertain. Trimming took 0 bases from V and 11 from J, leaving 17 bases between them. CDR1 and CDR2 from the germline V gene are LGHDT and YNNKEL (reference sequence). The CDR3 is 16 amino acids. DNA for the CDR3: TGTGCCAGCAGCCAAGATCTGGGCCGAAACGGTCCACCCCTCCACTTT. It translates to CASSQDLGRNGPPLHF.

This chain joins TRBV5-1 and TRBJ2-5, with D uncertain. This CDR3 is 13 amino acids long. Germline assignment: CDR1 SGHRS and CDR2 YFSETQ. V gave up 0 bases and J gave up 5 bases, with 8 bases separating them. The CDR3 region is CASSLGELETQYF. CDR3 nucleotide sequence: TGCGCCAGCAGCTTGGGTGAACTGGAGACCCAGTACTTC.

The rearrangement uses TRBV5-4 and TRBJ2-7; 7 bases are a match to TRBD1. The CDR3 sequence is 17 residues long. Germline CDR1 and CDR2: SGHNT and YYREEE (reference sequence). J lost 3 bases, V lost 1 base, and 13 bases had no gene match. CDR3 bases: TGTGCCAGCAGCTTGAAGTGGGGACCGGGACAGCTCTACGAGCAGTACTTC. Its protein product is CASSLKWGPGQLYEQYF.

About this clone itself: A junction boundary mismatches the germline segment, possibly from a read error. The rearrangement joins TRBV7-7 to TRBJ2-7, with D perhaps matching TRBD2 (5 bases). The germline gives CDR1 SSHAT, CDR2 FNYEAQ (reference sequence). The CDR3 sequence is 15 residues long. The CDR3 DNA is TGTGCTAGCAGCACAGCGGTGGGCCCCTCCTACGAGCAGTACTTC. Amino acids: CASSTAVGPSYEQYF.

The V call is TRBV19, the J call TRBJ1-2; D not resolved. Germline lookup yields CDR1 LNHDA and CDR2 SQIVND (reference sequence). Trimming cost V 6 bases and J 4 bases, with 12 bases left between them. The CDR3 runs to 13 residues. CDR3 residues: CASSNSHGYGYTF. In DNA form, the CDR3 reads TGTGCCAGTAGCAACAGCCATGGCTATGGCTACACCTTC.

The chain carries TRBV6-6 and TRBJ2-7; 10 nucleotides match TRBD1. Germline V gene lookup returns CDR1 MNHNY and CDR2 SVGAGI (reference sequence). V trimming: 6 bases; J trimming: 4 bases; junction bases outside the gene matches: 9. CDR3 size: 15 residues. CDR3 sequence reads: CASRQLGQGLYEQYF. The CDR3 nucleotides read TGTGCCAGCAGGCAACTGGGACAGGGGCTATACGAGCAGTACTTC.

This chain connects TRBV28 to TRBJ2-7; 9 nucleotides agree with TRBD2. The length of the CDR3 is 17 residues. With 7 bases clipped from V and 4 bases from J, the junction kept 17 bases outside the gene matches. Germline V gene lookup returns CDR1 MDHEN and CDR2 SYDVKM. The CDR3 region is CASTPSFGGGARYEQYF. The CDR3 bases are TGTGCCAGCACCCCGTCCTTTGGCGGGGGGGCACGGTACGAGCAGTACTTC. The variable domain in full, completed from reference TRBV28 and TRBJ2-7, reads DVKVTQSSRYLVKRTGEKVFLECVQDMDHENMFWYRQDPGLGLRLIYFSYDVKMKEKGDIPEGYSVSREKKERFSLILESASTNQTSMYLCASTPSFGGGARYEQYFGPGTRLTVT.

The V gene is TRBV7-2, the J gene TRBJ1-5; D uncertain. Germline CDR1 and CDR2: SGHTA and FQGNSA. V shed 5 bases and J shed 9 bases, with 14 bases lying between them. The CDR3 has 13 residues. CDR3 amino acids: CASSLDRIRPQHF. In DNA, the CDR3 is TGTGCCAGCAGCCTGGACCGGATTCGGCCCCAGCATTTT. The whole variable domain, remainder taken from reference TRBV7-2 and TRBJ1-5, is GAGVSQSPSNKVTEKGKDVELRCDPISGHTALYWYRQSLGQGLEFLIYFQGNSAPDKSGLPSDRFSAERTGGSVSTLTIQRTQQEDSAVYLCASSLDRIRPQHFGDGTRLSIL.

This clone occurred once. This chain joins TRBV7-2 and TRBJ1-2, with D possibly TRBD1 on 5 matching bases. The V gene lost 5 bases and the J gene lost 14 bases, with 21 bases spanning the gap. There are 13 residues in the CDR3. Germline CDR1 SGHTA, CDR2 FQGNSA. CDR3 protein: CASSPREGGTLTF. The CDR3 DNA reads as TGTGCCAGCAGCCCGAGGGAGGGTGGGACTTTAACCTTC.

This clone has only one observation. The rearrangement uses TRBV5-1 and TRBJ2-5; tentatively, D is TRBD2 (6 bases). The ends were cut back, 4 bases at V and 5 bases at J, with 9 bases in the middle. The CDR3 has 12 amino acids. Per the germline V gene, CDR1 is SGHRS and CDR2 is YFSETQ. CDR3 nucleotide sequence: TGCGCCAGCAGCGGTGGGAGGGAGACCCAGTACTTC. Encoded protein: CASSGGRETQYF. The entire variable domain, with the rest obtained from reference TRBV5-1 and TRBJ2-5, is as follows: KAGVTQTPRYLIKTRGQQVTLSCSPISGHRSVSWYQQTPGQGLQFLFEYFSETQRNKGNFPGRFSGRQFSNSRSEMNVSTLELGDSALYLCASSGGRETQYFGPGTRLLVL.

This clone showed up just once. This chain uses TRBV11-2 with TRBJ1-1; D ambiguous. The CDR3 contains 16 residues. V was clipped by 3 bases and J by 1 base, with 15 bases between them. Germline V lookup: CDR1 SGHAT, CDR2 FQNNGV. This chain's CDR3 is CASSFSSEFGNTEAFF. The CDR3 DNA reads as TGTGCCAGCAGCTTCAGTTCCGAGTTTGGGAACACTGAAGCTTTCTTT.

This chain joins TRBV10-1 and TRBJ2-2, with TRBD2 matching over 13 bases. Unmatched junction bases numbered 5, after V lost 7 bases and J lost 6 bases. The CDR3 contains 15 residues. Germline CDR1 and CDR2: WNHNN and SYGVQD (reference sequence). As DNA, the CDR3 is TGCGCCAGCACTCTGACTAGCGGGGGGCCCGGGGAGCTGTTTTTT. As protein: CASTLTSGGPGELFF.

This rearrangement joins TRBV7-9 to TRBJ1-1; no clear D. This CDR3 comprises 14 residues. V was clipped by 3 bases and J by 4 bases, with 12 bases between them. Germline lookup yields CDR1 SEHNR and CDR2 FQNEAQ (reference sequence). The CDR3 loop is CASSFQVVGTEAFF. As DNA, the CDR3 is TGTGCCAGCAGCTTCCAGGTTGTGGGCACTGAAGCTTTCTTT. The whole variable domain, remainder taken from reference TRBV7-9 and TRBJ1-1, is DTGVSQNPRHKITKRGQNVTFRCDPISEHNRLYWYRQTLGQGPEFLTYFQNEAQLEKSRLLSDRFSAERPKGSFSTLEIQRTEQGDSAMYLCASSFQVVGTEAFFGQGTRLTVV.

The CDR3, as DNA: TGTGCCAGCTCACCACCGGCAGGATCTGGCTACACCTTC. Protein: CASSPPAGSGYTF. This chain connects TRBV18 to TRBJ1-2; D gene unclear. The V and J ends lost 0 bases and 7 bases respectively, with 9 bases between them. This CDR3 is 13 amino acids long. Per germline, CDR1 KGHSH and CDR2 LQKENI.

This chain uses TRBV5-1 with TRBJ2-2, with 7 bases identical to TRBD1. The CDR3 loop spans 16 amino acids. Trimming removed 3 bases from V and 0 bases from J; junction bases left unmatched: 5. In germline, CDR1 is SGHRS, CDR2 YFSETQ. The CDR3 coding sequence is TGCGCCAGCAGCTCGGGACAGACGACGAACACCGGGGAGCTGTTTTTT. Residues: CASSSGQTTNTGELFF.

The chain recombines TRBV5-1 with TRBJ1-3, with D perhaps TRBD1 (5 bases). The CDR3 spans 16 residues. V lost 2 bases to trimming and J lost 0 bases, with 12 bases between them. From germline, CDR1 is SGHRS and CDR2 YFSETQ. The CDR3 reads CASSFDGGSSGNTIYF. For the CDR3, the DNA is TGCGCCAGCAGCTTTGATGGGGGATCCTCTGGAAACACCATATATTTT.

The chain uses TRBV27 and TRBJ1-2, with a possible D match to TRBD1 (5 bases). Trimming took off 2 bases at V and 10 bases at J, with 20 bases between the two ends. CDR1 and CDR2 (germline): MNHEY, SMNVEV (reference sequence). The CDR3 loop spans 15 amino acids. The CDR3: CASSLTSANLGVYTF. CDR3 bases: TGTGCCAGCAGTTTAACGTCCGCGAATCTAGGGGTCTACACCTTC.